This T cell receptor beta chain stems from a study of Graves' ophthalmopathy and Graves' hyperthyroidism. The germline V gene encodes CDR1 SGHTA and CDR2 FQGNSA. V was pared by 0 bases and J by 5 bases, with 8 bases of the junction left unmatched. The CDR3 covers 16 residues. Amplification of the TCR beta CDR3 regions used RNA transcripts (as template). Following a first-round RT-PCR that used HTBI primers, a second-round multiplex PCR was carried out. Each CDR3 protein is one row after TCRdb ran MiXCR on the multiplex PCR reads. The table lists some 1.1 million distinct CDR3 sequences, 35% to 40% of them singletons. In this sample, this clonotype turned up many times.

The chain has TRBV7-2 and TRBJ2-5; 8 bases fit TRBD2. The material sequenced was peripheral blood or thyroid tissue (not recorded which). The receptor comes from an adult man with Graves' hyperthyroidism. DNA of the CDR3: TGTGCCAGCAGCTTAGCGGAGCGGGAGTTTTGGGAGACCCAGTACTTC. This gives the protein CASSLAEREFWETQYF.